The 18 T cell receptor beta chains below come from one sample, sequenced in a study of blood T cell repertoires in COVID-19. Sequencing was performed with immunoSEQ multiplex PCR; in TCRdb, only in-frame clones are kept and a portion is missing. The sample has about 47,000 clones, around 81% seen once. The sample was peripheral blood. These receptor sequences come from a woman aged 80 or over with COVID-19, enrolled during active disease.

The chain recombines TRBV28 with TRBJ1-1, with a possible D match to TRBD1 (6 bases). The germline V gene has CDR1 MDHEN and CDR2 SYDVKM. V was clipped by 5 bases and J by 4 bases, with 14 bases between them. The CDR3 extends over 14 amino acids. CDR3 sequence: CASSLQGGPTEAFF. The CDR3 DNA sequence: TGTGCCAGCAGTCTACAGGGTGGCCCCACTGAAGCTTTCTTT.

This sequence joins TRBV27 and TRBJ2-7, with TRBD1 matching 9 bases. Germline assignment: CDR1 MNHEY and CDR2 SMNVEV (reference sequence). With 5 bases clipped from V and 3 bases from J, the junction kept 2 bases outside the gene matches. There are 13 residues in the CDR3. CDR3 in DNA: TGTGCCAGCAGTCGACAGGGGGACTACGAGCAGTACTTC. It translates to CASSRQGDYEQYF.

The gene calls are TRBV2 and TRBJ1-2; the match to TRBD1 covers 9 bases. This CDR3 contains 15 residues. Germline V gene data show CDR1 as SNHLY and CDR2 as FYNNEI. Trimming removed 7 bases from V and 2 bases from J; junction bases left unmatched: 8. This CDR3 reads CASTPGQGRNYGYTF. In DNA form, the CDR3 reads TGTGCCAGCACCCCTGGACAGGGGCGGAACTATGGCTACACCTTC.

This clone was recorded only once. This chain joins TRBV19 and TRBJ2-1, with TRBD2 matching over 12 bases. The length of the CDR3 is 16 residues. Per the germline V gene, CDR1 is LNHDA and CDR2 is SQIVND (reference sequence). The V and J ends lost 5 bases and 4 bases, in that order; junction bases with no gene match: 6. CDR3 sequence reads: CASSALAGGQYNEQFF. The CDR3 DNA is TGTGCCAGTAGTGCCCTAGCGGGAGGGCAGTACAATGAGCAGTTCTTC.

This clone turned up a few times. This chain joins TRBV15 and TRBJ2-1; 9 bases are shared with TRBD1. The V segment lost 3 bases and the J segment 8 bases; nucleotides outside the gene matches: 8. Germline values: CDR1 LNHNV, CDR2 YYDKDF (reference sequence). There are 15 residues in the CDR3. The CDR3 DNA is TGTGCCACCAGCAGGAAAGGACAGGGGTACCATGAGCAGTTCTTC. This encodes CATSRKGQGYHEQFF.

The J gene is TRBJ1-2, the V gene TRBV28; D is unclear. The CDR3 extends over 14 amino acids. Germline V gene sequence: CDR1 MDHEN, CDR2 SYDVKM. Trimming removed 1 base from V and 0 bases from J, with 6 bases in between. CDR3 DNA: TGTGCCAGCAGTTTATCCCAGGCTAACTATGGCTACACCTTC. Translated, it gives CASSLSQANYGYTF.

This chain uses TRBV5-1 with TRBJ2-2, with TRBD2 as a possible D gene (6 bases). This CDR3 spans 16 amino acids. The V end was cut by 4 bases, the J end by 4 bases, with 17 bases between. From germline, CDR1 is SGHRS and CDR2 YFSETQ. The CDR3 sequence: CASSLGPSVVTGELFF. In nucleotides, the CDR3 is TGCGCCAGCAGCCTTGGCCCTAGCGTCGTCACCGGGGAGCTGTTTTTT.

The sample holds a few counts of this clone. Germline is not matched at one junction end, which may reflect a read error. The CDR3 region is CASSNDAGTSRTQYF. The CDR3, as DNA: TGTGCTAGCAGCAACGACGCCGGGACTAGCAGGACCCAGTACTTC. The V call is TRBV7-7, the J call TRBJ2-5; TRBD2 aligns across 9 bases. Germline values: CDR1 SSHAT, CDR2 FNYEAQ (reference sequence). There are 15 residues in the CDR3.

This clone was observed once. This chain uses TRBV7-2 with TRBJ2-1; TRBD2 matches at 10 bases. Germline values: CDR1 SGHTA, CDR2 FQGNSA. The CDR3 contains 17 residues. J gave up 3 bases and V 0 bases, and 5 bases lay outside the gene matches. The DNA of the CDR3 is TGTGCCAGCAGCTTAGCGTTAGCGGGAGGCAGCTACAATGAGCAGTTCTTC. Translated: CASSLALAGGSYNEQFF.

The chain is built from TRBV4-1 and TRBJ1-1; tentatively, D is TRBD1 (5 bases). The germline V gene has CDR1 MGHRA and CDR2 YSYEKL. V was pared by 4 bases and J by 8 bases, with 14 bases between. The CDR3 contains 13 residues. The CDR3 DNA is TGCGCCAGCAGCCCAGCTCGGGGGTTGGAAGCTTTCTTT. This codes for CASSPARGLEAFF.

V gene TRBV11-3 combines with J gene TRBJ2-1, with a possible D match to TRBD2 (5 bases). This CDR3 contains 12 residues. Trimming cost V 0 bases and J 9 bases, with 6 bases left between them. CDR1 is SGHNT, CDR2 YENEEA, per germline. CDR3 coding DNA: TGTGCCAGCAGCTTAGATGAGGGTGAGCAGTTCTTC. Translated: CASSLDEGEQFF.

This clone was seen just once. This chain uses TRBV7-3 with TRBJ2-3, with 10 bases fitting TRBD2. J lost 0 bases, V lost 5 bases, and 5 bases had no gene match. The CDR3 has 16 residues. In germline, CDR1 is SGHTA, CDR2 FQGTGA. CDR3 sequence reads: CASSEAGGPSTDTQYF. The CDR3 nucleotides read TGTGCCAGCAGCGAAGCGGGAGGGCCCAGCACAGATACGCAGTATTTT. Filled out from reference TRBV7-3 and TRBJ2-3, the complete variable domain reads GAGVSQTPSNKVTEKGKYVELRCDPISGHTALYWYRQSLGQGPEFLIYFQGTGAADDSGLPNDRFFAVRPEGSVSTLKIQRTERGDSAVYLCASSEAGGPSTDTQYFGPGTRLTVL.

The CDR3 sequence is CASSDQLAEETQYF. The CDR3 bases are TGTGCCAGCAGCGACCAGCTCGCGGAAGAGACCCAGTACTTC. The chain joins TRBV9 to TRBJ2-5, with D uncertain. The V end lost 3 bases, the J end lost 3 bases, and 12 bases lay between the germline ends. CDR3 length: 14 amino acids. The germline CDR1 and CDR2 sequences are SGDLS and YYNGEE.

This clone has only a few counts. The chain is built from TRBV2 and TRBJ2-1; D might be TRBD1 (5 bases). Germline CDR1 SNHLY, CDR2 FYNNEI. The CDR3 has 15 amino acids. The germline V and J ends were trimmed by 1 base and 6 bases, with 13 bases remaining between them. CDR3 bases: TGTGCCAGCAGTGAAGGCCTGCTGGGGCGCAATGAGCAGTTCTTC. Protein: CASSEGLLGRNEQFF.

The CDR3 DNA reads as TGTGCCAGCAGCCAAGAGAGAGGGGGCTCTGGAAACACCATATATTTT. Its protein is CASSQERGGSGNTIYF. This sequence joins TRBV3-1 (or the pseudogene TRBV3-2) and TRBJ1-3; a weak D match, TRBD1 (6 bases). Germline loops: CDR1 LGHDT, CDR2 YNNKEL (reference sequence). The CDR3 is made up of 16 amino acids. Trimming removed 0 bases at V and 0 bases at J, with 9 bases between.

This chain uses TRBV5-1 with TRBJ1-6, with 7 bases identical to TRBD1. CDR1 is SGHRS, CDR2 YFSETQ, per germline. The CDR3 runs 15 residues. Unmatched junction bases numbered 5, after V lost 5 bases and J lost 3 bases. This chain's CDR3 is CASRPGQVYNSPLHF. CDR3 bases: TGCGCCAGCAGACCTGGACAGGTCTATAATTCACCCCTCCACTTT.

This chain connects TRBV5-1 to TRBJ2-7; 12 bases agree with TRBD2. With V trimmed by 1 base and J by 4 bases, 0 bases remained unmatched. Germline assignment: CDR1 SGHRS and CDR2 YFSETQ. The CDR3 has 14 residues. CDR3 sequence: CASSLTSGRYEQYF. As DNA, the CDR3 is TGCGCCAGCAGCTTGACTAGCGGGAGGTACGAGCAGTACTTC.

CDR3 nucleotides: TGCGCCAGCAGCCAAGAACCCCGAGCGGGTCCCGCAGAGGAGTACTTC. Translated, it gives CASSQEPRAGPAEEYF. The chain joins TRBV4-1 to TRBJ2-7; TRBD2 is a possible D gene (6 bases). The CDR3 covers 16 residues. The germline CDR1 and CDR2 sequences are MGHRA and YSYEKL. V was shortened by 0 bases and J by 11 bases, with 23 bases between the two germline ends.